Shown below are 21 T cell receptor beta chains from a single sample sequenced in a study of OX40 agonist ivuxolimab in advanced cancers. The assay was immunoSEQ multiplex PCR, and TCRdb's table has in-frame clones only and misses some. The data contain tens of thousands of clones, about 89% of them singletons. The starting material was CD4+ or CD8+ T cells sorted from blood, obtained in a trial of the OX40 agonist ivuxolimab. The receptors stem from an adult with an advanced solid tumor such as melanoma, head and neck, liver or kidney cancer.

The chain links TRBV7-9 to TRBJ1-1; D gene uncertain. V lost 4 bases to trimming and J lost 1 base, with 10 bases between them. CDR1 SEHNR and CDR2 FQNEAQ come from the germline V gene (reference sequence). CDR3 length: 14 amino acids. This chain's CDR3 is CASSWDHQNTEAFF. The CDR3 bases are TGTGCCAGCAGCTGGGATCACCAGAACACTGAAGCTTTCTTT.

This clone occurred once. The V call is TRBV5-1, the J call TRBJ2-7; D is perhaps TRBD1 (6 bases). The CDR3 spans 13 residues. V shed 5 bases and J shed 9 bases, with 18 bases lying between them. Germline-derived CDR1 and CDR2 are SGHRS and YFSETQ. The CDR3 spells CASRRDTSIAQYF. The CDR3 DNA reads as TGCGCCAGCAGGAGGGACACCTCTATCGCGCAGTACTTC. Combining the CDR3 with reference TRBV5-1 and TRBJ2-7 gives the whole variable domain KAGVTQTPRYLIKTRGQQVTLSCSPISGHRSVSWYQQTPGQGLQFLFEYFSETQRNKGNFPGRFSGRQFSNSRSEMNVSTLELGDSALYLCASRRDTSIAQYFGPGTRLTVT.

The V call is TRBV18, the J call TRBJ1-1; possibly TRBD1 for D (5 bases). Germline CDR1 is KGHSH and CDR2 is LQKENI. Trimming took 2 bases from V and 1 from J, leaving 8 bases between them. CDR3 length: 14 residues. CDR3 in DNA: TGTGCCAGCTCACCAGGGGGGAGGAACACTGAAGCTTTCTTT. Translating it yields CASSPGGRNTEAFF.

V usage is TRBV28 and J usage is TRBJ2-7; TRBD2 matches at 8 bases. J lost 1 base, V lost 8 bases, and 1 base had no gene match. The germline gives CDR1 MDHEN, CDR2 SYDVKM. The CDR3 is made up of 12 amino acids. DNA of the CDR3: TGTGCCAGCCGGGGGGGGTCCTACGAGCAGTACTTC. It is translated as CASRGGSYEQYF.

The chain combines TRBV11-2 with TRBJ2-7; TRBD1 aligns across 7 bases. The trim removed 6 bases at V and 3 bases at J, leaving 5 bases unmatched. CDR1 is SGHAT, CDR2 FQNNGV, per germline. The CDR3 is 13 amino acids. The CDR3 here is CASSWDRRYEQYF. CDR3 nucleotide sequence: TGTGCCAGCAGTTGGGACAGACGCTACGAGCAGTACTTC.

V is TRBV18 and J is TRBJ1-1; the D gene is possibly TRBD1 (5 bases). This CDR3 is built from 15 residues. With 2 bases removed from V and 8 bases from J, the gap between germline ends came to 18 bases. The germline V gene encodes CDR1 KGHSH and CDR2 LQKENI. In DNA, the CDR3 is TGTGCCAGCTCACCAGGGGGATCTTTGGGACGAGAAGCTTTCTTT. The encoded protein is CASSPGGSLGREAFF.

The chain couples TRBV19 to TRBJ2-5; D gene uncertain. V lost 8 bases to trimming and J lost 2 bases, with 15 bases between them. CDR1 LNHDA and CDR2 SQIVND come from the germline V gene (reference sequence). The CDR3 length is 14 residues. CDR3: CASRPRQAQETQYF. CDR3 DNA sequence: TGTGCCAGTCGGCCCCGACAAGCTCAAGAGACCCAGTACTTC.

The chain carries TRBV5-1 and TRBJ1-2, with a weak D call TRBD1 (5 bases). V dropped 3 bases and J dropped 2 bases, with 14 bases sitting between them. The CDR3 is made up of 15 amino acids. Looked up from germline, CDR1 is SGHRS and CDR2 is YFSETQ. Written as DNA, the CDR3 is TGCGCCAGCAGCTCTGGTGGGGGATCAAACTATGGCTACACCTTC. It yields the protein CASSSGGGSNYGYTF.

Points on this clone: At the DNA level, this CDR3 is encoded by other sequences in the same sample as well. V is TRBV18 and J is TRBJ1-1, with D unclear. The CDR3 contains 14 residues. CDR1 is KGHSH and CDR2 is LQKENI in the germline V gene. V dropped 2 bases and J dropped 1 base, with 8 bases sitting between them. The CDR3 coding sequence is TGTGCCAGCTCACCAACCGGCCAGAACACTGAAGCTTTCTTT. Its translation is CASSPTGQNTEAFF.

This clone showed up just a few times. The V gene is TRBV7-9, the J gene TRBJ2-1, with a tentative D call TRBD2 (7 bases). This CDR3 is built from 14 residues. Germline V CDR1 and CDR2: SEHNR, FQNEAQ (reference sequence). V was trimmed by 5 bases and J by 9 bases, leaving 17 bases between them. In DNA, the CDR3 is TGTGCCAGCAGCGCGATGGGAGGGGGAGGTGAGCAGTTCTTC. Translation gives CASSAMGGGGEQFF.

The V and J genes are TRBV6-6 and TRBJ2-5, with a tentative D call TRBD2 (6 bases). Trimming took off 10 bases at V and 1 base at J, with 10 bases between the two ends. This CDR3 has 12 residues. The germline V gene encodes CDR1 MNHNY and CDR2 SVGAGI (reference sequence). CDR3 sequence (DNA): TGTGCCATCAGGACTACCCAAGAGACCCAGTACTTC. Translation: CAIRTTQETQYF.

The J gene is TRBJ2-7, the V gene TRBV10-3; a possible D gene is TRBD1 (6 bases). CDR3 length: 14 amino acids. Germline CDR1 ENHRY, CDR2 SYGVKD. The ends were cut back, 10 bases at V and 4 bases at J, with 20 bases in the middle. The CDR3 sequence: CATKPPGHNYEQYF. The CDR3 bases are TGTGCCACCAAACCTCCGGGACATAATTACGAGCAGTACTTC.

Points on this clone: Other DNA variants within this sample encode the same CDR3. The chain uses TRBV7-3 and TRBJ2-5; TRBD2 matches 7 bases. The V and J ends lost 4 bases and 5 bases, in that order; junction bases with no gene match: 1. Per the germline V gene, CDR1 is SGHTA and CDR2 is FQGTGA. CDR3 length equals 12 residues. CDR3 nucleotide sequence: TGTGCCAGCAGCTCCGGGGGGGAGACCCAGTACTTC. Translating gives CASSSGGETQYF.

The chain has TRBV13 and TRBJ2-5; 11 bases agree with TRBD2. The J call may not be correct, given that the DNA end is closer to TRBJ2-7. This CDR3 spans 16 amino acids. Germline CDR1 reads PRHDT; CDR2 reads FYEKMQ (reference sequence). CDR3 residues: CASSRRSSGRRYEQYF. CDR3 sequence (DNA): TGTGCCAGCAGCCGTCGGTCTAGCGGGAGGCGGTACGAGCAGTACTTC.

This clone was detected only a few times. The chain uses TRBV2 and TRBJ1-2; D ambiguous. The CDR3 is made up of 12 amino acids. V lost 4 bases and J lost 2, with 5 bases in between. CDR1 is SNHLY, CDR2 FYNNEI, per germline. The CDR3 loop is CASSGNNYGYTF. The CDR3 nucleotides are TGTGCCAGCAGTGGGAACAACTATGGCTACACCTTC.

The chain recombines TRBV18 with TRBJ2-1; 9 bases are a match to TRBD1. CDR3 length: 15 amino acids. V trimming: 2 bases; J trimming: 11 bases; junction bases outside the gene matches: 10. The V gene's germline CDR1 is KGHSH and CDR2 LQKENI. This CDR3 is CASSPRDRELAQQFF. CDR3 DNA sequence: TGTGCCAGCTCACCAAGGGACAGGGAACTGGCCCAGCAGTTCTTC.

This rearrangement joins TRBV19 to TRBJ1-5; D might be TRBD1 (5 bases). CDR3 length equals 16 residues. The germline V and J ends were trimmed by 3 bases and 4 bases, with 16 bases remaining between them. Germline V lookup: CDR1 LNHDA, CDR2 SQIVND (reference sequence). The CDR3 here is CASSIFGAVRNQPQHF. CDR3 sequence (DNA): TGTGCCAGTAGTATTTTCGGGGCCGTAAGGAATCAGCCCCAGCATTTT.

The rearrangement joins TRBV10-3 to TRBJ1-2; 7 bases align to TRBD1. From germline, CDR1 is ENHRY and CDR2 SYGVKD. CDR3 length: 16 amino acids. V gave up 0 bases and J gave up 4 bases; unmatched junction bases: 8. The CDR3 DNA is TGTGCCATCAGTGAGTCTGGAACAGGGGCCACCTATGGCTACACCTTC. This translates into CAISESGTGATYGYTF.

The rearrangement uses TRBV19 and TRBJ1-2; no reliable D call. Between the trimmed V and J ends, which lost 5 bases and 8 bases, there was a span of 12 bases. Germline V gene lookup returns CDR1 LNHDA and CDR2 SQIVND (reference sequence). The CDR3 has 12 amino acids. The CDR3 protein is CASSAAREGYTF. The DNA of the CDR3 is TGTGCCAGTAGTGCCGCGAGGGAAGGCTACACCTTC.

The V and J genes are TRBV7-6 and TRBJ1-2; the D gene is possibly TRBD1 (6 bases). The germline gives CDR1 SGHVS, CDR2 FNYEAQ. The CDR3 sequence is 13 residues long. Trimming cost V 6 bases and J 6 bases, with 14 bases left between them. The CDR3 loop reads CASRATGSHGYTF. The CDR3 DNA reads as TGTGCCAGCAGAGCAACAGGGAGTCATGGCTACACCTTC.

This clone was detected only a few times. J is TRBJ1-2 and V is TRBV28; 7 bases are shared with TRBD1. Per the germline V gene, CDR1 is MDHEN and CDR2 is SYDVKM. CDR3 length: 13 amino acids. Unmatched junction bases numbered 9, after V lost 8 bases and J lost 6 bases. The CDR3, as DNA: TGTGCCAGCTTAACAGGGGCCGACCATGGCTACACCTTC. It translates to CASLTGADHGYTF.